The 30 T cell receptor beta chains listed next were all sequenced from one sample in a study of blood T cell repertoires in COVID-19. Assay: immunoSEQ multiplex PCR; the TCRdb copy retains only in-frame clones and omits some. The sample records roughly 130,000 clones, roughly 84% being singletons. What was sequenced was peripheral blood. The source of these receptors is a young woman who had recovered from COVID-19.

V is TRBV14 and J is TRBJ2-7; tentative D call: TRBD2 (5 bases). This CDR3 spans 14 amino acids. Germline CDR1 and CDR2: SGHDN and FVKESK. V was pared by 0 bases and J by 6 bases, with 12 bases between. The CDR3 here is CASSQDGRGLEQYF. CDR3 DNA sequence: TGTGCCAGCAGCCAAGATGGGAGAGGGCTCGAGCAGTACTTC.

This clone qualifies as medium-sized (0.01 to 0.1%). The DNA for the CDR3 is TGTGCCAGCAGTGAACAAGTCAACACTGAAGCTTTCTTT. As protein: CASSEQVNTEAFF. J is TRBJ1-1 and V is TRBV28; D is ambiguous. V lost 5 bases to trimming and J lost 2 bases, with 9 bases between them. This CDR3 is 13 amino acids long. Germline V CDR1 and CDR2: MDHEN, SYDVKM.

The count of this clone is one. The chain joins TRBV19 to TRBJ2-1; the D gene is possibly TRBD2 (6 bases). Looked up from germline, CDR1 is LNHDA and CDR2 is SQIVND (reference sequence). The ends were cut back, 3 bases at V and 8 bases at J, with 17 bases in the middle. This CDR3 spans 15 amino acids. In DNA form, the CDR3 reads TGTGCCAGTAGTATGGGGACTTCGAATGGGGATGAGCAGTTCTTC. Residues: CASSMGTSNGDEQFF.

This chain joins TRBV7-9 and TRBJ1-5; TRBD1 agrees at 10 bases. V shed 1 base, J shed 6 bases, and the junction held 9 bases outside the gene matches. This CDR3 is 17 amino acids long. Germline V gene lookup returns CDR1 SEHNR and CDR2 FQNEAQ (reference sequence). CDR3: CASSLVRDRGSGQPQHF. The CDR3 region has the DNA TGTGCCAGCAGCTTAGTGCGGGACAGGGGTTCGGGTCAGCCCCAGCATTTT.

The chain carries TRBV9 and TRBJ2-7; D remains unclear. The ends were cut back, 4 bases at V and 4 bases at J, with 12 bases in the middle. The CDR3 spans 13 residues. Germline V CDR1 and CDR2: SGDLS, YYNGEE. In DNA form, the CDR3 reads TGTGCCAGCAGCCCAAGTAGTAATTACGAGCAGTACTTC. Translated, it gives CASSPSSNYEQYF.

The gene calls are TRBV6-2 or TRBV6-3 and TRBJ1-1; 7 nucleotides match TRBD1. This CDR3 has 12 residues. The V segment lost 6 bases and the J segment 4 bases; nucleotides outside the gene matches: 2. Germline V CDR1 and CDR2: MNHEY, SVGEGT. The CDR3 region has the DNA TGTGCCAGCAGCCCAGGGGGCACTGAAGCTTTCTTT. It translates to CASSPGGTEAFF.

CDR3 protein: CAISDSGGADTQYF. The CDR3 DNA follows: TGTGCCATCAGTGATAGCGGGGGCGCAGATACGCAGTATTTT. The chain uses TRBV10-3 and TRBJ2-3; 9 bases line up with TRBD2. CDR1 is ENHRY, CDR2 SYGVKD, per germline. The CDR3 has 14 amino acids. The J segment lost 4 bases and the V segment lost 3 bases, leaving 2 bases of the junction unmatched.

The V call is TRBV5-1, the J call TRBJ1-1, with a weak D call TRBD1 (6 bases). Looked up from germline, CDR1 is SGHRS and CDR2 is YFSETQ. V was clipped by 4 bases and J by 6 bases, with 13 bases between them. There are 13 residues in the CDR3. As DNA, the CDR3 is TGCGCCAGCAGCCCGTCGGGGGGCCCTGAAGCTTTCTTT. This encodes CASSPSGGPEAFF. The entire variable domain, with the rest obtained from reference TRBV5-1 and TRBJ1-1, is as follows: KAGVTQTPRYLIKTRGQQVTLSCSPISGHRSVSWYQQTPGQGLQFLFEYFSETQRNKGNFPGRFSGRQFSNSRSEMNVSTLELGDSALYLCASSPSGGPEAFFGQGTRLTVV.

This clone was seen only once. V and J are TRBV3-1 (or the pseudogene TRBV3-2) and TRBJ1-2; maybe TRBD1 (6 bases). This CDR3 spans 16 amino acids. CDR1 and CDR2 (germline): LGHDT, YNNKEL (reference sequence). V was trimmed by 4 bases and J by 2 bases, leaving 17 bases between them. The CDR3 region is CASSPDGGRANYGYTF. The CDR3 DNA sequence: TGTGCCAGCAGCCCCGACGGGGGGCGAGCGAACTATGGCTACACCTTC.

This chain uses TRBV15 with TRBJ1-1; 9 bases map to TRBD1. The germline gives CDR1 LNHNV, CDR2 YYDKDF (reference sequence). J lost 0 bases, V lost 5 bases, and 7 bases had no gene match. The CDR3 length is 16 residues. In nucleotides, the CDR3 is TGTGCCACCAGCCCGCGGGACAGGGTCATGAACACTGAAGCTTTCTTT. This gives the protein CATSPRDRVMNTEAFF.

The sample holds one count of this clone. V gene TRBV18 combines with J gene TRBJ2-1; 8 bases are shared with TRBD1. This CDR3 region has 17 residues. V shed 0 bases and J 7 bases; nucleotides not matched to a gene: 11. Germline CDR1 reads KGHSH; CDR2 reads LQKENI. CDR3 bases: TGTGCCAGCTCACCACCTCTGACAGGGACAGGATGGAATGAGCAGTTCTTC. This gives the protein CASSPPLTGTGWNEQFF.

The sample holds a few counts of this clone. V usage is TRBV6-1 and J usage is TRBJ2-1; the match to TRBD2 covers 14 bases. The germline V gene encodes CDR1 MNHNS and CDR2 SASEGT. The CDR3 covers 17 residues. The ends lost 1 base at V and 7 bases at J; junction bases unmatched: 6. The CDR3 region has the DNA TGTGCCAGCAGTGAAGGAGGGACTAGCGGGAGCGGAAATGAGCAGTTCTTC. Encoded protein: CASSEGGTSGSGNEQFF.

V and J are TRBV18 and TRBJ1-1, with TRBD1 identical over 9 bases. The V segment lost 6 bases and the J segment 6 bases; nucleotides outside the gene matches: 8. The length of the CDR3 is 14 residues. Per the germline V gene, CDR1 is KGHSH and CDR2 is LQKENI. DNA for the CDR3: TGTGCCAGCTCTCCCGGGACAGGGATCCCTGAAGCTTTCTTT. It translates to CASSPGTGIPEAFF.

The chain recombines TRBV18 with TRBJ1-1, with 7 nucleotides matching TRBD1. Germline CDR1 reads KGHSH; CDR2 reads LQKENI. The CDR3 spans 15 residues. The ends lost 4 bases at V and 3 bases at J; junction bases unmatched: 8. The CDR3 is CASSRTGEPYTEAFF. The CDR3 coding sequence is TGTGCCAGCTCACGGACAGGAGAACCCTACACTGAAGCTTTCTTT.

This sequence joins TRBV6-6 and TRBJ2-3; 10 positions agree with TRBD2. The CDR3 runs to 15 residues. Germline V gives CDR1 MNHNY, CDR2 SVGAGI (reference sequence). J lost 6 bases, V lost 2 bases, and 5 bases had no gene match. The CDR3 region has the DNA TGTGCCAGCAGTTACGAAGCGGGAGGGGTCGATACGCAGTATTTT. Translating gives CASSYEAGGVDTQYF.

J is TRBJ2-3 and V is TRBV6-5, with D possibly being TRBD1 (5 bases). The CDR3 length is 12 residues. Germline V lookup: CDR1 MNHEY, CDR2 SVGAGI. Trimming stripped 6 bases from V and 1 base from J, with 5 bases between. The CDR3 nucleotides are TGTGCCAGCAGAGGGGGCACAGATACGCAGTATTTT. Encoded protein: CASRGGTDTQYF.

This chain joins TRBV6-5 and TRBJ2-1; possible D gene TRBD2, 6 bases. The germline CDR1 and CDR2 sequences are MNHEY and SVGAGI. The CDR3 is 14 residues long. The germline V and J ends were trimmed by 5 bases and 1 base, with 9 bases remaining between them. The CDR3 DNA reads TGTGCCAGCAGTACGGGAGAGTCCTACAATGAGCAGTTCTTC. Its protein is CASSTGESYNEQFF.

This chain joins TRBV18 and TRBJ2-5; maybe TRBD1 (5 bases). Germline assignment: CDR1 KGHSH and CDR2 LQKENI. The ends were cut back, 10 bases at V and 4 bases at J, with 16 bases in the middle. The length of the CDR3 is 13 residues. CDR3 bases: TGTGCCATTTCGGAACAGCAGGGAGAGACCCAGTACTTC. It is translated as CAISEQQGETQYF.

The chain uses TRBV2 and TRBJ1-2, with 9 nucleotides matching TRBD1. The CDR3 consists of 15 residues. V trimming: 9 bases; J trimming: 8 bases; junction bases outside the gene matches: 16. Germline V gene data show CDR1 as SNHLY and CDR2 as FYNNEI. CDR3 residues: CARVNWSQGAKGYTF. In nucleotides, the CDR3 is TGTGCCAGGGTAAACTGGTCACAGGGGGCGAAGGGCTACACCTTC. Complete variable domain (other parts from reference TRBV2 and TRBJ1-2): EPEVTQTPSHQVTQMGQEVILRCVPISNHLYFYWYRQILGQKVEFLVSFYNNEISEKSEIFDDQFSVERPDGSNFTLKIRSTKLEDSAMYFCARVNWSQGAKGYTFGSGTRLTVV.

The V gene is TRBV5-6, the J gene TRBJ1-3, with TRBD1 matching over 8 bases. V trimming: 0 bases; J trimming: 4 bases; junction bases outside the gene matches: 9. The CDR3 consists of 17 residues. CDR1 SGHDT and CDR2 YYEEEE come from the germline V gene. The CDR3 DNA sequence: TGTGCCAGCAGCTTGGCAGGGGGCTTCGGTAAGGGAAACACCATATATTTT. It codes for CASSLAGGFGKGNTIYF.

The rearrangement uses TRBV5-5 and TRBJ2-2; tentatively, D is TRBD1 (7 bases). This CDR3 has 15 residues. Trimming left V 4 bases short and J 5 bases short, with 15 bases between. From germline, CDR1 is SGHKS and CDR2 YYEKEE (reference sequence). As DNA, the CDR3 is TGTGCCAGCAGCGTTACAGGGGAGGTTACCGGGGAGCTGTTTTTT. The encoded protein is CASSVTGEVTGELFF.

The J gene is TRBJ1-4, the V gene TRBV27; D ambiguous. V lost 6 bases to trimming and J lost 4 bases, with 12 bases between them. Germline CDR1 is MNHEY and CDR2 is SMNVEV (reference sequence). The CDR3 spans 14 residues. The CDR3 DNA reads TGTGCCAGCAGGGGGATAGCGGGTAATGAAAAACTGTTTTTT. It encodes CASRGIAGNEKLFF.

J is TRBJ1-1 and V is TRBV10-2; tentative D call: TRBD1 (6 bases). Per germline, CDR1 WSHSY and CDR2 SAAADI. The CDR3 sequence is 14 residues long. V was cut by 7 bases and J by 0 bases, with 12 bases left in between. The CDR3 DNA sequence: TGCGCCAGCAAAAGACAGGAGATGAACACTGAAGCTTTCTTT. Protein: CASKRQEMNTEAFF.

The rearrangement uses TRBV7-9 and TRBJ1-1; D possibly corresponds to TRBD1 (6 bases). Germline lookup yields CDR1 SEHNR and CDR2 FQNEAQ (reference sequence). The CDR3 has 13 residues. V lost 10 bases and J lost 0, with 12 bases in between. The DNA of the CDR3 is TGTGCCATCCAGACAGGCTTGAACACTGAAGCTTTCTTT. Amino acid sequence: CAIQTGLNTEAFF.

The chain couples TRBV12-3 or TRBV12-4 to TRBJ1-1; D is perhaps TRBD1 (6 bases). This CDR3 spans 13 amino acids. Deletions cut 5 bases from V and 2 bases from J, with 9 bases between. CDR3 protein: CASSGGINTEAFF. In nucleotides, the CDR3 is TGTGCCAGCAGTGGGGGCATAAACACTGAAGCTTTCTTT.

The genes are TRBV18 and TRBJ1-5, with D perhaps matching TRBD1 (5 bases). V lost 3 bases and J lost 7, with 16 bases in between. Germline loops: CDR1 KGHSH, CDR2 LQKENI. This CDR3 has 15 residues. The CDR3 nucleotides are TGTGCCAGCTCACCTATGGGGGGAGAATACCAGCCCCAGCATTTT. This encodes CASSPMGGEYQPQHF. Using reference TRBV18 and TRBJ1-5 for the parts outside the CDR3, the full variable domain is NAGVMQNPRHLVRRRGQEARLRCSPMKGHSHVYWYRQLPEEGLKFMVYLQKENIIDESGMPKERFSAEFPKEGPSILRIQQVVRGDSAAYFCASSPMGGEYQPQHFGDGTRLSIL.

This rearrangement joins TRBV11-2 to TRBJ2-1; TRBD2 matches 8 bases. Germline CDR1 and CDR2: SGHAT and FQNNGV. The CDR3 has 16 residues. The trim removed 5 bases at V and 2 bases at J, leaving 8 bases unmatched. The CDR3 coding sequence is TGTGCCAGCAGCCTCATTAGCGGGACCGCCTACAATGAGCAGTTCTTC. It specifies CASSLISGTAYNEQFF.

J is TRBJ2-2 and V is TRBV12-3 or TRBV12-4, with D hard to call. V was pared by 3 bases and J by 10 bases, with 9 bases between. CDR3 length equals 12 residues. CDR3 region: CASSFYSMELFF. The CDR3 DNA sequence: TGTGCCAGCAGTTTTTATAGCATGGAGCTGTTTTTT.

The chain has TRBV27 and TRBJ1-1, with TRBD1 as a possible D gene (6 bases). V lost 4 bases to trimming and J lost 0 bases, with 15 bases between them. This CDR3 region has 16 residues. The germline gives CDR1 MNHEY, CDR2 SMNVEV (reference sequence). The CDR3 DNA follows: TGTGCCAGCAGTTCCTCCCCGACAGGCCTGAACACTGAAGCTTTCTTT. Translation: CASSSSPTGLNTEAFF.

This clone was detected a few times. The chain joins TRBV7-9 to TRBJ1-2; TRBD1 agrees at 8 bases. CDR1 SEHNR and CDR2 FQNEAQ come from the germline V gene (reference sequence). V lost 8 bases and J lost 3; bases outside the gene matches: 14. This CDR3 is built from 16 residues. CDR3 in DNA: TGTGCCAGCGCCTCAGGGGGCTTCCGGCGGGACTATGGCTACACCTTC. This encodes CASASGGFRRDYGYTF.